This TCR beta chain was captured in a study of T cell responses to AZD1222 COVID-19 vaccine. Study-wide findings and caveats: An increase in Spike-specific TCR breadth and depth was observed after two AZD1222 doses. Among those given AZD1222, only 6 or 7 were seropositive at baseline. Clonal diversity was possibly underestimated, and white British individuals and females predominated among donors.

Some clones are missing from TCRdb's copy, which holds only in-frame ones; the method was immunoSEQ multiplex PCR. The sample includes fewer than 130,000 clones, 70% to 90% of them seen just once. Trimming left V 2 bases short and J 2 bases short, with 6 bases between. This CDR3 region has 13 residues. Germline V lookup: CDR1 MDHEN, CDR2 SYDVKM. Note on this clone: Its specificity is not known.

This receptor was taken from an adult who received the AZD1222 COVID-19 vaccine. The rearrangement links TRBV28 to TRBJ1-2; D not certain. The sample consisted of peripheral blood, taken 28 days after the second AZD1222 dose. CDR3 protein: CASSLNTNYGYTF. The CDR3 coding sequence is TGTGCCAGCAGTTTAAACACAAACTATGGCTACACCTTC.